This T cell receptor beta chain emerged from a study of blood T cell repertoires in COVID-19. Authors' analysis steps: How many nucleated cells were present was estimated from reference gene primer amplification. Produced via immunoSEQ multiplex PCR; TCRdb's table is partial and in-frame only. Clone size and V and J calls were adopted from that table, with D and trimming inferred from the DNA. The table lists 300,000 to 450,000 clones, more than 75% of them singletons. The V and J ends lost 4 bases and 0 bases respectively, with 9 bases between them. CDR1 and CDR2 (germline): KGHSH, LQKENI. This CDR3 contains 14 residues.

This rearrangement joins TRBV18 to TRBJ1-2; the D is unclear. The clonotype was recovered from a human donor with acute or convalescent COVID-19. The donor label of this sample is uncertain. Sequencing was done on a sample of peripheral blood. The chain's CDR3 is CASSLSLANYGYTF. The DNA of the CDR3 is TGTGCCAGCTCACTTTCGCTAGCTAACTATGGCTACACCTTC.